This T cell receptor beta chain was obtained from a study of cytomegalovirus exposure and HLA in healthy donors. For the study at large: The roughly 100 million unique TCR beta sequences, from about 179 million T cells, were found by an earlier analysis. Counted in an early data release were roughly 81 million unique TCRs from HLA-typed donors. Study-wide points: CMV antigen specificity was confirmed in vitro for three CMV-associated chains.

This cohort consisted of healthy bone marrow donors. A note on this clone: Its antigen is not identified.

60 Vbeta and 13 Jbeta primers were used in PCR. Clones were sequenced by immunoSEQ multiplex PCR, and TCRdb holds only the in-frame ones, with some missing. The data show about 100,000 clones, with about 75% seen just once and roughly 7% held by the top ten. Material: PBMCs. The sequence came from a man in his forties in good health and CMV-seropositive.

CDR3 residues: CASKLQGSGYTF. In DNA form, the CDR3 reads TGTGCCAGCAAACTACAGGGTTCAGGCTACACCTTC. V usage is TRBV2 and J usage is TRBJ1-2; TRBD1 is a possible D gene (6 bases). This CDR3 spans 12 amino acids. Germline lookup yields CDR1 SNHLY and CDR2 FYNNEI. Trimming pared 7 bases from V and 8 bases from J, leaving 14 bases between.